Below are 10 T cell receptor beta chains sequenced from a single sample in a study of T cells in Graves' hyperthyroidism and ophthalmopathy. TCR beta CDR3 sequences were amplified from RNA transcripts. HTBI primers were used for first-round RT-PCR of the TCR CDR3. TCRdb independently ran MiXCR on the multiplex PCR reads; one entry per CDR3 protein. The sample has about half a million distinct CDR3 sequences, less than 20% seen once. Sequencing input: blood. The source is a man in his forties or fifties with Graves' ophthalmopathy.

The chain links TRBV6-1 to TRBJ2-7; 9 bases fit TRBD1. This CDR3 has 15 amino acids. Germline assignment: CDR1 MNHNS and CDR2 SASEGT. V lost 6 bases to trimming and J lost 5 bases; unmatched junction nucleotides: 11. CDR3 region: CASSRGQGYSHEQYF. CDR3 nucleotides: TGTGCCAGCAGCCGAGGACAGGGGTATAGTCACGAGCAGTACTTC.

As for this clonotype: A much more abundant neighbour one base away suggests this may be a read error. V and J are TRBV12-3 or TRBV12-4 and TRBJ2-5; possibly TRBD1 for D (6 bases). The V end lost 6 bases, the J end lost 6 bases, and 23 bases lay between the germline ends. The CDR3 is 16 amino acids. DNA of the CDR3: TGTGCCAGCAGGGATCAAGGACCAGGGGAGAAAAAGACCCAGTACTTC. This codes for CASRDQGPGEKKTQYF.

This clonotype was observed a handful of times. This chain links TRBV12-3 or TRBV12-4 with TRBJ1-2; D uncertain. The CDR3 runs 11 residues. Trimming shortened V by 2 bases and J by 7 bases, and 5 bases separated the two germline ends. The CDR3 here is CASSLIGGYTF. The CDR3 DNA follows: TGTGCCAGCAGTTTAATTGGTGGCTACACCTTC.

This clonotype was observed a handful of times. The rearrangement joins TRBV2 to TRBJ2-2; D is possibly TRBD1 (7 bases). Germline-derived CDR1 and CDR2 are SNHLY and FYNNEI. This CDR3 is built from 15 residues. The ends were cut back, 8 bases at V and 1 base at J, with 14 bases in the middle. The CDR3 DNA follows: TGTGCCAGCGATGGGAGGACAGGGAACACCGGGGAGCTGTTTTTT. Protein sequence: CASDGRTGNTGELFF.

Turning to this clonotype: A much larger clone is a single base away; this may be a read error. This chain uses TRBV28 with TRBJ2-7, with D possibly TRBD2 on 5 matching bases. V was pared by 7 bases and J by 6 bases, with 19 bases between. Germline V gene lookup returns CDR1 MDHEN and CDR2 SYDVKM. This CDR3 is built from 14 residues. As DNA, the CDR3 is TGTGCCAGCACCCTAGCCCCCAACCCGACCGAGCAGTACTTC. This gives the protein CASTLAPNPTEQYF.

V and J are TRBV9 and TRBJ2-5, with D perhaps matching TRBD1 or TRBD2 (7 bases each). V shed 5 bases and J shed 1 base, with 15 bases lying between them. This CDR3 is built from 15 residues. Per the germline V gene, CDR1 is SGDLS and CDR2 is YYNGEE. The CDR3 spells CASSAGGGLQETQYF. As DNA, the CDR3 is TGTGCCAGCAGTGCAGGGGGGGGCCTCCAAGAGACCCAGTACTTC.

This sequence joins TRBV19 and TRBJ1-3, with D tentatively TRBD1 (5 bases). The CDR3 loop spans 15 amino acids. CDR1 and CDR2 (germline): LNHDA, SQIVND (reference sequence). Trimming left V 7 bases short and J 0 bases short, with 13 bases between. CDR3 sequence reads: CASTHRQLSGNTIYF. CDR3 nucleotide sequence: TGTGCCAGTACCCATCGACAGCTCTCTGGAAACACCATATATTTT.

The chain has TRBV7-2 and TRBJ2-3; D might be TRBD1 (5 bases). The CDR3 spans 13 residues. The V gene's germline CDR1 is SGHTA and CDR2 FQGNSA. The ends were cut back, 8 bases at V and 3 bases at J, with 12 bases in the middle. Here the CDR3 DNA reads TGTGCCAGCCAACCGCAGGGAACAGATACGCAGTATTTT. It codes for CASQPQGTDTQYF.

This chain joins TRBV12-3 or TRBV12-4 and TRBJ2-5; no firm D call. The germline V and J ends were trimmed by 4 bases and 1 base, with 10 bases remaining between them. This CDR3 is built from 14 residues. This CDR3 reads CASSSRWAQETQYF. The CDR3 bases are TGTGCCAGCAGTTCCCGCTGGGCCCAAGAGACCCAGTACTTC.

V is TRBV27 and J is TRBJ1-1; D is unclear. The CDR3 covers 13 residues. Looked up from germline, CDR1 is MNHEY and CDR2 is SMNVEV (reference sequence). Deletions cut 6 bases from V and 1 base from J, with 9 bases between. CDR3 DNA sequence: TGTGCCAGCAGGGTAGGGCGGAACACTGAAGCTTTCTTT. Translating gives CASRVGRNTEAFF.